This TCR beta chain was retrieved from a study of CD8 T cells in Susac syndrome. V lost 6 bases to trimming and J lost 6 bases; unmatched junction nucleotides: 9. There are 14 residues in the CDR3. Germline V gene data show CDR1 as ENHRY and CDR2 as SYGVKD. TCR beta sequences were obtained from blood CD8+ and CD4+ T cells. Reverse transcription of about 0.45 to 1 ug RNA used random hexamers. TCRdb recomputed calls from the immunoSEQ multiplex PCR reads with MiXCR, one row per CDR3 protein. The sample lists 150,000 to 200,000 distinct CDR3 sequences; roughly 95% were seen once. Sequenced sample: CD4+ T cells from PBMCs. The source of this sequence is a human donor with multiple sclerosis. The rearrangement joins TRBV10-3 to TRBJ2-7; 9 nucleotides align to TRBD1. The CDR3 DNA follows: TGTGCCATCAGCGCCATGGGACAGGGATCCGAGCAGTACTTC. Amino acids: CAISAMGQGSEQYF.